A selection of T cell receptor beta chains follows, all from one sample in a study of T cell clonotyping in hematopoietic cell transplantation. The table came from immunoSEQ multiplex PCR; TCRdb's copy has only in-frame clones and leaves some out. The table has tens of thousands of clones, over 75% seen once; the top ten hold 5.5% to 7%. Sequences were derived from peripheral blood mononuclear cells, sampled before stem cell transplant. Receptors originate from a man in his fifties or sixties with biphenotypic leukemia. Some clones in this sample may be carry-over from other donors' samples. CDR3s include the opening cysteine and the closing phenylalanine or tryptophan. The D gene is left open where the match is weak. Part of the rows lack a size; the others show once, few, many or a class for expanded clones.

V gene,D gene,clone size,J gene,CDR3 DNA,CDR3 protein
TRBV28,-,-,TRBJ1-2,TGTGCCAGCAGTTTAGCGGACTATGGCTACACCTTC,CASSLADYGYTF
TRBV28,-,once,TRBJ1-1,TGTGCCAGCAGTTCCCCAGAGTGGGGATTGAACACTGAAGCTTTCTTT,CASSSPEWGLNTEAFF
TRBV6-5,-,once,TRBJ1-1,TGTGCCAGCAGTCCCACCGACAGCCCGAACACTGAAGCTTTCTTT,CASSPTDSPNTEAFF
TRBV5-6,-,-,TRBJ2-3,TGTGCCAGCAGCGGGGGAGGACGATCAGATACGCAGTATTTT,CASSGGGRSDTQYF
TRBV30,-,-,TRBJ2-5,TGTGCCTGGAGTGTAAAGGGGACCCAGTACTTC,CAWSVKGTQYF
TRBV28,TRBD2,-,TRBJ2-3,TGTGCCAGCAGTTCGGGGACTAGCGGGAACACAGATACGCAGTATTTT,CASSSGTSGNTDTQYF
TRBV7-8,-,-,TRBJ2-7,TGTGCCAGCAGCTTAATGGTCAAGGAGTACGAGCAGTACTTC,CASSLMVKEYEQYF
TRBV7-7,-,-,TRBJ2-1,TGTGCTAGCAGCCCCGGAACCGGGACTCGCGCTTGGGAGCAGTTCTTC,CASSPGTGTRAWEQFF
TRBV5-4,-,-,TRBJ2-3,TGTGCCAGCAAAGATCGAGATACGCAGTATTTT,CASKDRDTQYF
TRBV5-4,TRBD1,-,TRBJ2-2,TGTGCCAGCAGCTTGGGACAGGGTGATGGGACCGGGGAGCTGTTTTTT,CASSLGQGDGTGELFF
TRBV10-3,TRBD2,-,TRBJ2-1,TGTGCCATCAGTGAGTCCGGAGCGGGAGGGTACAATGAGCAGTTCTTC,CAISESGAGGYNEQFF
TRBV28,TRBD2,-,TRBJ2-3,TGTGCCAGCAGACTAGCGGGAGGGCAATCTTGGGCAGATACGCAGTATTTT,CASRLAGGQSWADTQYF
TRBV9,TRBD2,-,TRBJ2-3,TGTGCCAGCAGCGTAGGAGGGGTAGCGGGACTAGATACGCAGTATTTT,CASSVGGVAGLDTQYF
TRBV29-1,-,-,TRBJ2-7,TGCAGCGTTATGAGGTGGGGGTCCTACGAGCAGTACTTC,CSVMRWGSYEQYF
TRBV18,TRBD1,few,TRBJ1-2,TGTGCCAGCTCACGTGCGGTAACAGGGGTACCGAACTATGGCTACACCTTC,CASSRAVTGVPNYGYTF
TRBV15,-,-,TRBJ2-7,TGTGCCACCAGCCCCCTAGGGGGCGAGCAGTACTTC,CATSPLGGEQYF
TRBV5-1,-,-,TRBJ2-3,TGCGCCAGCAGCTTGGGGGAAAGAGATACGCAGTATTTT,CASSLGERDTQYF
TRBV29-1,TRBD1,-,TRBJ2-1,TGCAGCGTTCTCGGGACAGCCTGGGGCAATGAGCAGTTCTTC,CSVLGTAWGNEQFF
TRBV27,TRBD1,few,TRBJ1-2,TGTGCCAGCAGTTTCACCAGGACAGGGGGCCTGCGGGGCTACACCTTC,CASSFTRTGGLRGYTF
TRBV9,TRBD1,-,TRBJ2-7,TGTGCCAGCGGTTCAGGGGGCAGCTCCTACGAGCAGTACTTC,CASGSGGSSYEQYF